Listed below are T cell receptor beta chains from one sample, sequenced in a study of T-cell memory formation after mild COVID-19. TCRdb fed the 5' RACE reads into MiXCR, producing one record per CDR3 protein. The repertoire consists of approximately 580,000 distinct CDR3 sequences, with about 20% occurring once and the leading ten covering roughly an eighth. Sequencing was carried out using PBMCs or a T cell subset sorted from them (not recorded which). These receptor sequences come from an adult woman who had mild COVID-19 (a few samples of this study predate the infection). Cell type and time point are not known. The CDR3 runs from the conserved cysteine through the conserved F or W. Each record gives: clone size, V gene, J gene, D gene, CDR3 protein, CDR3 DNA. The D gene is left open where the match is weak. Only some rows state a clone size, as once, few, many or a class for expanded clones.

>.|TRBV5-6|TRBJ1-2|.
CASSFVGGYTF
TGTGCCAGCAGCTTCGTCGGTGGCTACACCTTC
>.|TRBV7-2|TRBJ2-3|.
CASTRLGGAGWPDTQYF
TGTGCCAGCACCCGATTAGGGGGTGCGGGATGGCCAGATACGCAGTATTTT
>few|TRBV30|TRBJ2-1|TRBD1
CAWSTGTGYEQFF
TGTGCCTGGAGTACCGGGACAGGGTATGAGCAGTTCTTC
>few|TRBV5-1|TRBJ1-1|TRBD1
CASSLRTGEAFF
TGCGCCAGCAGCTTAAGGACAGGCGAAGCTTTCTTT
>.|TRBV7-2|TRBJ2-1|TRBD2
CASSYGTSGRYEQFF
TGTGCCAGCAGCTACGGGACTAGCGGGAGGTATGAGCAGTTCTTC
>.|TRBV2|TRBJ2-1|.
CASRPRVGNEQFF
TGTGCCAGCAGGCCGCGGGTGGGCAATGAGCAGTTCTTC
>few|TRBV3-1|TRBJ2-5|TRBD2
CASSKGLARGETQYF
TGTGCCAGCAGCAAGGGACTAGCGAGAGGGGAGACCCAGTACTTC
>.|TRBV5-1|TRBJ1-1|.
CASSLFAAGNTEAFF
TGCGCCAGCAGCTTGTTCGCGGCGGGGAACACTGAAGCTTTCTTT
>few|TRBV24-1|TRBJ2-1|.
CATSDPTGPIGNEQFF
TGTGCCACCAGTGATCCTACAGGGCCCATCGGCAATGAGCAGTTCTTC
>.|TRBV7-9|TRBJ2-5|TRBD1
CASSSWTGGYQETQYF
TGTGCCAGCAGCTCGTGGACAGGGGGGTACCAAGAGACCCAGTACTTC
>.|TRBV20-1|TRBJ2-7|.
CSARDPLETRGYEQYF
TGCAGTGCTAGAGATCCTTTGGAGACCAGAGGCTACGAGCAGTACTTC
>.|TRBV6-5|TRBJ2-2|.
CASSGGPWDTGELFF
TGTGCCAGCAGCGGAGGGCCATGGGACACCGGGGAGCTGTTTTTT
>few|TRBV27|TRBJ2-1|.
CASSLEVEDNEQFF
TGTGCCAGCAGTTTAGAGGTAGAGGACAATGAGCAGTTCTTC
>.|TRBV4-3|TRBJ1-5|.
CASSRNKDQPQHF
TGCGCCAGCAGCCGGAACAAAGATCAGCCCCAGCATTTT
>.|TRBV29-1|TRBJ2-7|.
CSVGTANYEQYF
TGCAGCGTTGGGACCGCGAACTACGAGCAGTACTTC
>.|TRBV29-1|TRBJ2-3|TRBD1
CSVAPGQGTDTQYF
TGCAGCGTCGCCCCGGGACAGGGCACAGATACGCAGTATTTT
>.|TRBV6-2/TRBV6-3|TRBJ2-5|.
CASRLTGQETQYF
TGTGCCAGCAGATTGACAGGTCAAGAGACCCAGTACTTC
>few|TRBV6-2/TRBV6-3|TRBJ1-1|.
CASSYQSGNTEAFF
TGTGCCAGCAGTTACCAGTCCGGTAACACTGAAGCTTTCTTT
>many|TRBV6-5|TRBJ2-5|TRBD1
CASSRLDRREETQYF
TGTGCCAGCAGTCGCCTGGACAGGCGGGAAGAGACCCAGTACTTC
>few|TRBV20-1|TRBJ1-5|.
CSASTGNSQPQHF
TGCAGTGCTAGTACAGGGAATAGTCAGCCCCAGCATTTT
>.|TRBV19|TRBJ2-6|.
CASSIFDTNSGANVLTF
TGTGCCAGTAGTATCTTCGACACCAACTCTGGGGCCAACGTCCTGACTTTC
>.|TRBV20-1|TRBJ1-5|TRBD1
CSAVNRDRTDQPQHF
TGCAGTGCCGTAAACCGGGACAGAACTGATCAGCCCCAGCATTTT
>few|TRBV19|TRBJ1-4|TRBD1
CASRTGARGEKLFF
TGTGCCAGCCGCACAGGGGCCAGAGGTGAAAAACTGTTTTTT
>.|TRBV7-9|TRBJ2-3|.
CASSLGFDSFPTDTQYF
TGTGCCAGCAGCTTGGGTTTCGACTCATTCCCCACAGATACGCAGTATTTT
>.|TRBV7-9|TRBJ1-5|TRBD1
CASSSDRGVQPQHF
TGTGCCAGCAGCTCCGACAGGGGTGTGCAGCCCCAGCATTTT
>few|TRBV6-2/TRBV6-3|TRBJ1-5|TRBD1
CASSYERTGQEPQHF
TGTGCCAGCAGTTACGAGAGGACAGGGCAAGAGCCCCAGCATTTT
>many|TRBV5-1|TRBJ1-1|.
CASSLENRDTTEAFF
TGCGCCAGCAGCTTGGAAAACAGGGATACCACTGAAGCTTTCTTT
>many|TRBV7-2|TRBJ1-2|.
CASSLGHQANYGYTF
TGTGCCAGCAGCTTAGGACACCAAGCTAACTATGGCTACACCTTC
>few|TRBV5-1|TRBJ1-4|TRBD1
CASRQGATNEKLFF
TGCGCCAGCAGGCAGGGGGCGACTAATGAAAAACTGTTTTTT
>few|TRBV7-2|TRBJ2-3|.
CASSFSPGTDTQYF
TGTGCCAGCAGCTTTTCTCCAGGGACAGATACGCAGTATTTT
>.|TRBV12-3/TRBV12-4|TRBJ2-2|TRBD2
CASSLASTSADGGELFF
TGTGCCAGCAGTTTAGCGTCCACTAGCGCCGACGGCGGGGAGCTGTTTTTT
>few|TRBV29-1|TRBJ1-2|TRBD1
CSAGDRNYGYTF
TGCAGCGCGGGGGACAGAAACTATGGCTACACCTTC
>few|TRBV20-1|TRBJ1-6|.
CSAGTSPLHF
TGCAGTGCCGGCACCTCACCCCTCCACTTT